This TCR beta chain emerged from a study of T cell repertoires in cytomegalovirus infection. Study context: Public TCR beta signatures marked donors with CMV infection and the matching HLA. Study outcomes and limitations: Cumulated frequencies of public TCR beta families served to identify carriers of CMV plus the relevant HLA. Predominance within the ex vivo response was attributable to HLA-C-restricted CMV-specific TCR beta clonotypes.

In TCRdb, the reads were re-called with MiXCR into one record per CDR3 protein. This sample has about 360,000 distinct CDR3 sequences, with 15% to 20% found just once. The table lists this clonotype with a few counts. What it recognizes is unknown. V shed 4 bases and J 7 bases; nucleotides not matched to a gene: 9. The CDR3 spans 15 residues. The TCR originated in a human donor in good health (CMV status not recorded). Some clones in this sample may be carry-over from other donors' samples. Sequenced input: PBMCs. The chain joins TRBV12-3 or TRBV12-4 to TRBJ1-2, with TRBD1 matching 10 bases. CDR3 sequence (DNA): TGTGCCAGCAGTTCTACCGGGACAGGGGAAACTGGCTACACCTTC. Its protein is CASSSTGTGETGYTF.